This TCR beta chain originates from a study of control samples from healthy donors and cancer patients (dated by TCRdb to 2020 to 2021). Library preparation used the immunoSEQ multiplex PCR assay. Sourced from immuneACCESS, this table was stored by TCRdb with only in-frame sequences that have V and J called. A share of the clones is absent; for the studies checked, an unresolved V gene accounts for under half, and the remainder has no known explanation. The sample has 97,000 or so clones on record, 92% of them singletons. The ten most abundant clones make up 2.5% of the sample. As concerns this clone: No antigen is known for it. One base away there is no much larger clone; base qualities are not given.

Trimming removed 6 bases from V and 1 base from J; the gene matches leave 7 bases unexplained. Per the germline V gene, MDHEN is the CDR1 and SYDVKM is the CDR2. The cysteine opens and the phenylalanine closes a CDR3 of 15 amino acids. Of all the DNA, just the CDR3 is kept, 45 bases in frame from base 1. The sequence was collected from a young woman in good health. The chain is made from TRBV28 and TRBJ2-5; TRBD1 matches 8 bases in the middle. The sample was blood. This receptor has the CDR3 CASSLTGVPQETQYF. In nucleotide form, the sequence is TGTGCCAGCAGCCTGACAGGGGTCCCCCAAGAGACCCAGTACTTC.